This T cell receptor beta chain was captured in a study of cytomegalovirus exposure and HLA in healthy donors. The germline gives CDR1 ENHRY, CDR2 SYGVKD. The CDR3 has 14 amino acids. V dropped 4 bases and J dropped 8; count of bases not matched to a gene: 4. In its sample, this clone was seen a few times. The PCR ran on 60 Vbeta and 13 Jbeta primers. Sequencing was performed with immunoSEQ multiplex PCR; in TCRdb, only in-frame clones are kept and a portion is missing. This table holds 190,000 or so clones, more than 80% found once. This sequence joins TRBV10-3 and TRBJ1-4, with 10 bases that match TRBD1. Sample: PBMCs. This TCR derives from a boy aged 5-17 years in good health and CMV-seronegative. As DNA, the CDR3 is TGTGCCATCAGTGGGACAGGGGGAAAAGAAAAACTGTTTTTT. Amino acid sequence: CAISGTGGKEKLFF.